Included here is one T cell receptor (beta chain) sequence, with context. The data were obtained in a study of blood T cells in healthy people across ages. Looked up from germline, CDR1 is SGHTA and CDR2 is FQGNSA. The CDR3 consists of 14 residues. V was shortened by 5 bases and J by 8 bases, with 18 bases between the two germline ends. PCR was performed a second time for about 7 to 11 cycles using a sample-barcoded 5' primer and a J-beta primer mix. TCRdb re-analysed the 5' RACE reads in MiXCR, keeping a single row per CDR3 protein. The sample lists some 900,000 distinct CDR3 sequences; around 30% were seen once.

The receptor was isolated from a woman of 80 years or more in good health. J is TRBJ1-2 and V is TRBV7-2; a possible D gene is TRBD1 (5 bases). The sequencing sample was made of blood. The CDR3 DNA follows: TGTGCCAGCAGCATAGGAGCGGGGGAAGAGGGCTACACCTTC. This gives the protein CASSIGAGEEGYTF.